This T cell receptor (beta chain) was retrieved from a study of cytomegalovirus exposure and HLA in healthy donors. Looking at the study overall: Caucasian-associated ancestry cluster membership applied to approximately 84% of around 400 genotyped donors. Whole-study results and caveats: An analysis was carried out at a later point. It showed that HLA-associated TCR beta chains were more clonally expanded than equally common non-associated chains. Accurate predictions that matched the HLA-A and HLA-B alleles of most subjects were reportedly made from TCR beta sequences.

Donors were ostensibly healthy at sampling, although undocumented immune exposures were probable. It was with 60 Vbeta and 13 Jbeta primers that the PCR ran. Assay used: immunoSEQ multiplex PCR; TCRdb lists only in-frame clones, some missing. The sample holds fewer than 150,000 clones, about 80% seen once. On this clone itself: Its antigen remains unknown.

V shed 2 bases, J shed 4 bases, and the junction held 2 bases outside the gene matches. This CDR3 has 15 amino acids. Germline values: CDR1 LNHDA, CDR2 SQIVND (reference sequence). This receptor was taken from a man aged 40-49 years in good health and CMV-seropositive. V gene TRBV19 combines with J gene TRBJ2-5, with TRBD2 matching over 12 bases. The sample consisted of PBMCs. CDR3 DNA: TGTGCCAGTAGTATACTAGCGGGAGGGGGAGAGACCCAGTACTTC. This encodes CASSILAGGGETQYF.